This TCR beta chain was sequenced for a study of glioma-infiltrating T cells. For the study at large: Samples included WHO grade II oligodendrogliomas or astrocytomas and initial-diagnosis grade IV glioblastomas. Presurgical dexamethasone in glioma patients lasted six or fewer days. Study-wide findings and caveats: Signature shared blood CDR3 motifs were enriched in low-divergence and depleted in high-divergence patients. Only very few CDR3 sequences appeared in both tissue and blood.

Amplification of TCR alpha and beta CDR3 regions from RNA used iRepertoire nested multiplex PCR. TCRdb used MiXCR to reprocess the multiplex PCR reads, holding one entry per CDR3 protein. The table lists more than 300,000 distinct CDR3 sequences, approximately 42% of them singletons. For this clonotype: Its antigen remains unidentified.

With 4 bases clipped from V and 2 bases from J, the junction kept 9 bases outside the gene matches. The CDR3 runs to 17 residues. Germline-derived CDR1 and CDR2 are LGHNA and YNFKEQ. The V call is TRBV4-2, the J call TRBJ2-1, with 9 bases lining up with TRBD2. This TCR was sampled from a human donor with low-grade glioma or glioblastoma, undergoing nonglioma brain surgery, or in good health (not recorded which). Source material: glioma tissue, nonneoplastic brain tissue, or PBMCs (not recorded which). CDR3 amino acids: CASSPSGAGGPYNEQFF. In DNA, the CDR3 is TGTGCCAGCAGCCCCTCGGGGGCGGGAGGGCCCTACAATGAGCAGTTCTTC.